This TCR beta chain appears in the sequencing data of a study of blood T cells in healthy people across ages (dated by TCRdb to the mid-2010s). About the investigation overall: In model experiments, template switching captured about one uniquely barcoded TCR beta cDNA molecule for every two T cells. Using deep sequencing normalized with unique cDNA molecular identifiers, the study measured how TCR beta repertoire diversity changes with age. The donors were divided into four age groups: young (average around 17 years), middle-aged (about 40), aged (about 56) and long-lived (roughly 82). To avoid experimental bias, donors of different ages were distributed randomly across sequencing lanes. For two donors (one aged 18 to 30 and one aged 80 or older), the study analyzed two additional independent replicas of 1 million unique cDNA reads from the same blood draw.

The method behind the library was 5' RACE. Data came from an Illumina HiSeq 2500. The second PCR ran for about 6 to 11 cycles and used a J-beta primer mix along with a sample-barcoded 5' primer. Each TCR beta cDNA molecule received a unique molecular identifier from a template-switch 5' adaptor carrying 12 random nucleotides. Each sample yielded at least 3 million CDR3-containing paired-end reads. All of the RNA was converted into first-strand cDNA using the Mint cDNA synthesis kit, with a TRBC-specific oligonucleotide serving as the primer. Following uracil-DNA glycosylase treatment, a first 18-cycle PCR with universal primers M1SS and BC2_uni_R was performed on all cDNA. The source study handled its data this way. For normalization, 1 million high-quality reads, each with a distinct molecular identifier, were randomly selected from each sample. Reads with shared molecular identifiers were discarded instead of being binned into consensus sequences. MiTCR, set to a Q25 quality threshold and the strictest error-elimination algorithm, was used for CDR3 identification, clonotype clustering and error correction. A nonparametric unseen species model using Euler transformation provided a lower-bound estimate of total TCR beta diversity. TCRdb reanalyzed the raw reads on its own, using fastp at Q25 for trimming and MiXCR for clone calling, and kept in-frame beta chains. Each CDR3 protein appears once, grouped with its most common genes and DNA. TCRdb's processing, not the study's, gives the V and J calls here. In all, the sample holds 650,000 to 800,000 distinct CDR3 sequences, and approximately 44% of those were seen once. The top ten hold nearly 20% of the sample.

The study at large found these results: Estimates of total diversity from one million sequenced T cells were regarded as lower bounds and underestimates. Donor CMV infection status was unknown, potentially confounding age-related changes in expanded clonotypes. As age increased, observed TCR beta diversity per million T cells dropped in a roughly linear way, and a significant reduction was already evident by age roughly 40. Since profiling was done on bulk unsorted PBMCs, naive and antigen-experienced compartments could not be conclusively compared. The long-lived group showed more naive CD4+ T cells, fewer expanded clones and increased TCR diversity than the aged group, suggesting age selection. The percentage of naive T cells measured by flow cytometry correlated strongly with observed TCR beta diversity.

Donors were a few dozen systemically healthy Caucasian individuals from Russia aged roughly 6 to 95 years. Approximately 9.3 milliliters of peripheral blood were drawn from each donor into EDTA-treated Vacutainer tubes. Ficoll-Paque density-gradient centrifugation was used to isolate PBMCs, with at least 7 million per sample. Total RNA was extracted from PBMCs with Trizol reagent, with at least 5 micrograms obtained per sample. For every donor, an aliquot of PBMCs went through flow cytometry to measure the percentages of naive CD45RAhigh/CD27high T cells. This clonotype has only a few counts. The specificity of this receptor is unknown. Nothing much larger sits one base from this clone, and base qualities are not available. CDR1 GTSNPN and CDR2 SVGIG are derived from the germline V gene (reference sequence). Counted from cysteine to phenylalanine, this CDR3 has 13 amino acids. The only DNA kept is the CDR3, 39 bases in frame from the first base. V is pared back by 5 bases and J by 4 bases, with 9 bases lying between the germline termini.

This receptor was taken from a man in his sixties in good health. Sample: blood. The chain joins TRBV30 to TRBJ2-6; the D gene could be TRBD1 or TRBD2, each one agreeing over 5 bases. The DNA sequence reads TGTGCCTGGGGGACGGTCGGGGCCAACGTCCTGACTTTC. This translates into CAWGTVGANVLTF.